The 7 T cell receptor beta chains in this list originate from one sample, sequenced in a study of spatial heterogeneity in lung cancer. Study-level results: Tumors with more nonsynonymous mutations had more expanded intratumoral alpha and beta TCRs.

Their antigen targets remain unknown. Time point here: sample taken at primary tumor resection. Using its own MiXCR run on the 5' RACE reads, TCRdb lists one record per CDR3 protein. The data contain 17,000 or so distinct CDR3 sequences, 6.2% of them seen just once; the ten biggest clones take up around 6.5%. Material: lung tumor tissue, obtained at surgery. The receptor set was obtained from a male donor with early-stage non-small cell lung cancer.

This clonotype was found once. With a much larger clone just one base away, this may be a read error. This beta chain is a stray read from a library made for alpha chains; its abundance is not meaningful. The rearrangement uses TRBV7-2 and TRBJ1-2, with D uncertain. Per the germline V gene, CDR1 is SGHTA and CDR2 is FQGNSA. The ends were cut back, 4 bases at V and 1 base at J, with 13 bases in the middle. The CDR3 runs to 15 residues. The CDR3 region is CASSSGGCVNYGYTF. The CDR3 nucleotides are TGTGCCAGCAGCTCGGGAGGATGTGTTAACTATGGCTACACCTTC.

This clonotype has ten or more counts. This beta chain is an off-target read within a library intended for alpha chains, so its frequency means little. The chain uses TRBV6-1 and TRBJ1-2, with D hard to call. V was clipped by 2 bases and J by 4 bases, with 5 bases between them. This CDR3 is built from 12 residues. In germline, CDR1 is MNHNS, CDR2 SASEGT. The CDR3 protein is CASSEQSYGYTF. The CDR3 nucleotides read TGTGCCAGCAGTGAACAAAGCTATGGCTACACCTTC.

A word on this clonotype: As an off-target read in a library built for alpha chains, this beta chain has a frequency of little significance. CDR3 in DNA: TGTGCCAGCAGCCCAGGACCAGCGAACACCGGGGAGCTGTTTTTT. It encodes CASSPGPANTGELFF. This chain connects TRBV5-6 to TRBJ2-2; no firm D call. CDR1 SGHDT and CDR2 YYEEEE come from the germline V gene. Deletions cut 4 bases from V and 0 bases from J, with 10 bases between. The CDR3 spans 15 residues.

This clonotype is medium-sized. This beta chain is an off-target read within a library intended for alpha chains, so its frequency means little. The chain uses TRBV7-2 and TRBJ2-2, with TRBD1 matching over 8 bases. The CDR3 is made up of 15 amino acids. Germline lookup yields CDR1 SGHTA and CDR2 FQGNSA. V trimming: 3 bases; J trimming: 4 bases; junction bases outside the gene matches: 4. This CDR3 reads CASSLGQGATGELFF. CDR3 coding DNA: TGTGCCAGCAGCTTGGGTCAGGGGGCCACCGGGGAGCTGTTTTTT.

This clonotype was detected ten times or more. The library was designed around alpha chains, so this beta chain is a stray read whose abundance carries little weight. V usage is TRBV5-1 and J usage is TRBJ2-5; perhaps TRBD1 as D (6 bases). Trimming took off 3 bases at V and 5 bases at J, with 14 bases between the two ends. The CDR3 is 14 residues long. CDR1 is SGHRS and CDR2 is YFSETQ in the germline V gene. CDR3 loop: CASSSGDRFETQYF. In DNA, the CDR3 is TGCGCCAGCAGCTCGGGTGACAGGTTTGAGACCCAGTACTTC.

This clonotype was seen repeatedly, ten times or more. As an off-target read in a library built for alpha chains, this beta chain has a frequency of little significance. This sequence joins TRBV5-1 and TRBJ2-5; D is unresolved. Germline CDR1 is SGHRS and CDR2 is YFSETQ. V lost 0 bases and J 3 bases, leaving 9 bases between the germline ends. The CDR3 consists of 14 residues. The CDR3 is CASSLAGGEETQYF. DNA for the CDR3: TGCGCCAGCAGCTTGGCCGGCGGTGAAGAGACCCAGTACTTC.

This clonotype was recorded many times. With the library built for alpha chains, this beta chain is off target and its frequency is not meaningful. The chain employs TRBV18 and TRBJ2-7; 9 nucleotides agree with TRBD1. The CDR3 contains 14 residues. J was trimmed by 4 bases and V by 3 bases; bases with no gene match: 4. Germline V lookup: CDR1 KGHSH, CDR2 LQKENI. This chain's CDR3 is CASSPGQGSYEQYF. CDR3 DNA sequence: TGTGCCAGCTCACCGGGACAGGGATCGTACGAGCAGTACTTC. Full variable domain (rest looked up from reference TRBV18 and TRBJ2-7): NAGVMQNPRHLVRRRGQEARLRCSPMKGHSHVYWYRQLPEEGLKFMVYLQKENIIDESGMPKERFSAEFPKEGPSILRIQQVVRGDSAAYFCASSPGQGSYEQYFGPGTRLTVT.